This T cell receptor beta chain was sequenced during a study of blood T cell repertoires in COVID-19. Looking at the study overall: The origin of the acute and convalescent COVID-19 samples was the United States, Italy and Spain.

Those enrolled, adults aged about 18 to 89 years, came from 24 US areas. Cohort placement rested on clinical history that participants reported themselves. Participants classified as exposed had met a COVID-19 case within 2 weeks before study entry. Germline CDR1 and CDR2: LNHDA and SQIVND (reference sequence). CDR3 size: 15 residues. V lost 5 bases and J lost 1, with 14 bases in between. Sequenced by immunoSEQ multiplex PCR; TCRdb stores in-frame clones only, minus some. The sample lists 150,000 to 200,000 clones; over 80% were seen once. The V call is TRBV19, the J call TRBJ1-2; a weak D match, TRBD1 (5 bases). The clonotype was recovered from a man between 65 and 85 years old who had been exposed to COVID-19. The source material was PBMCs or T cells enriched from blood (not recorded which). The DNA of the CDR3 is TGTGCCAGTAGTGGACAATCCAGGGTTAACTATGGCTACACCTTC. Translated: CASSGQSRVNYGYTF.